The subject of this entry is one T cell receptor beta chain. This sample was taken from a study of cytomegalovirus exposure and HLA in healthy donors. PCR used 60 Vbeta primers and 13 Jbeta primers. The table came from immunoSEQ multiplex PCR; TCRdb's copy has only in-frame clones and leaves some out. This sample has about 130,000 clones, with 77% found just once. Germline-derived CDR1 and CDR2 are SGHNT and YYREEE (reference sequence). Losses at the gene ends were 2 bases for V and 6 bases for J; bases not matched to a gene: 6. This CDR3 is 16 amino acids long. The sample taken for sequencing was PBMCs. The chain uses TRBV5-4 and TRBJ2-3; 13 positions match TRBD2. The sequence came from a male donor in good health and CMV-seropositive. This CDR3 is CASSFRTSGSDDTQYF. The DNA for the CDR3 is TGTGCCAGCAGCTTCCGGACTAGCGGGAGTGATGATACGCAGTATTTT. Supplemented by reference TRBV5-4 and TRBJ2-3, the full variable domain reads ETGVTQSPTHLIKTRGQQVTLRCSSQSGHNTVSWYQQALGQGPQFIFQYYREEENGRGNFPPRFSGLQFPNYSSELNVNALELDDSALYLCASSFRTSGSDDTQYFGPGTRLTVL.